This record concerns one T cell receptor (beta chain) sequence. Its antigen is unknown. Over several immunoSEQ plates, each subset's genomic DNA was distributed in even portions. TCRdb's table, derived via immunoSEQ multiplex PCR, lists solely in-frame clones and lacks some. The data contain about 380,000 clones, 95% to 97% of them singletons. These data come from a study of shared clonotypes between healthy human individuals. Study background: Three CD4 naive, three CD4 memory, two CD8 naive and one CD8 memory plate were used per donor. Study outcomes and limitations: Clonotypes shared by all four sorted-subset donors had higher generation probabilities than non-shared clonotypes.

CD8 memory fractions consisted of CD45RO+ and CCR7-negative CD45RA+ TemRA cells together. This CDR3 is 14 amino acids long. Trimming took 7 bases from V and 8 from J, leaving 17 bases between them. Germline V gene data show CDR1 as MNHNY and CDR2 as SVGAGI (reference sequence). This chain links TRBV6-6 with TRBJ1-4; tentative D call: TRBD1 (5 bases). The sequencing sample was made of memory CD8+ T cells sorted from blood. Subset reported: CD45RO+ cells pooled with CCR7-negative TemRA cells. The receptor was isolated from a man in his thirties or forties in good health. The DNA for the CDR3 is TGTGCCAGCACAACGACGGGGGTCGGGGAAAAACTGTTTTTT. It codes for CASTTTGVGEKLFF.